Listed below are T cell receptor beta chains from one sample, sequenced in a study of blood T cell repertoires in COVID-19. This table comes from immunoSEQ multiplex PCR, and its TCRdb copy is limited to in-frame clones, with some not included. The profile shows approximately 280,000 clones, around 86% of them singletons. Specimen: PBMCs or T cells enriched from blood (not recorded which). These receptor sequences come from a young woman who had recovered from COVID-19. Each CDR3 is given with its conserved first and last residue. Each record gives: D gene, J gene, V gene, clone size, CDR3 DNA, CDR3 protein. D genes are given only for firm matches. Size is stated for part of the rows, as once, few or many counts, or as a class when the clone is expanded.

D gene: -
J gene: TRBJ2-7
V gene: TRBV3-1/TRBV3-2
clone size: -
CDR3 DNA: TGTGCCAGCAGCCCTCGGAGGGAGGATGCCTACGAGCAGTACTTC
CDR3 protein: CASSPRREDAYEQYF

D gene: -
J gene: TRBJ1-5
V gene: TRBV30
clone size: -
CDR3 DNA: TGTGCCTGGAGTGCAGCCGTCCGGAGACCCCAGCATTTT
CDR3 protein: CAWSAAVRRPQHF

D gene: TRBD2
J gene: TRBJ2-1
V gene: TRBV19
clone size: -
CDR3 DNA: TGTGCCAGTTCGCCATTACTAGCGGGAGAGCGCGAGCAGTTCTTC
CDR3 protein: CASSPLLAGEREQFF

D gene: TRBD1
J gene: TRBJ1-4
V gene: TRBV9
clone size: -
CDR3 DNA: TGTGCCAGCAGCGGGACAGGGGGGAATGAAAAACTGTTTTTT
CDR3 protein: CASSGTGGNEKLFF

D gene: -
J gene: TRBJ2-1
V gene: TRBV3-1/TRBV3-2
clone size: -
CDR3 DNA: TGTGCCAGCAGCCAAGATCGAGGGTACAATGAGCAGTTCTTC
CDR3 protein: CASSQDRGYNEQFF

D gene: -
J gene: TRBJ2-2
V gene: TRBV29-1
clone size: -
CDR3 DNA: TGCAGCGTCGGGAACACCGGGGAGCTGTTTTTT
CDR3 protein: CSVGNTGELFF

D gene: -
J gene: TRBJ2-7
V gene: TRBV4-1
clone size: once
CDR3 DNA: -
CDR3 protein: CAENPNPEYLCEQYF

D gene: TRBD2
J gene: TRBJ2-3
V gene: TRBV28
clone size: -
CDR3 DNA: TGTGCCAGCAGTTTCCGGACGGGAGGGTTCACAGATACGCAGTATTTT
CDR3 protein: CASSFRTGGFTDTQYF

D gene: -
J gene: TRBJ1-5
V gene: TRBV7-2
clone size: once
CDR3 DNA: TGTGCCAGCAGCCCGCGGACTGGCGCTTTCAATCAGCCCCAGCATTTT
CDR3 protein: CASSPRTGAFNQPQHF

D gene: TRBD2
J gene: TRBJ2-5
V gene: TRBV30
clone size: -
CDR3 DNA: TGTGCCTGGAGAGTCCCTAGCGGGGAAGAGACCCAGTACTTC
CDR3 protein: CAWRVPSGEETQYF

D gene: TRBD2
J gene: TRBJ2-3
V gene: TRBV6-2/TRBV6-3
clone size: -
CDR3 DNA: TGTGCCAGCAGTTACGTTTTCAACGGGGGGGCCTGGACAGATACGCAGTATTTT
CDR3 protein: CASSYVFNGGAWTDTQYF

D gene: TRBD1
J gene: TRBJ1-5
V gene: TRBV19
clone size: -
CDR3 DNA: TGTGCCAGTGTCACAGGGGGCAATCAGCCCCAGCATTTT
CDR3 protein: CASVTGGNQPQHF

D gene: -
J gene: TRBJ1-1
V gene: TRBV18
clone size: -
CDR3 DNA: TGTGCCAGCTGCGATAGCCAGGGAAGAACTGAAGCTTTCTTT
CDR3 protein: CASCDSQGRTEAFF

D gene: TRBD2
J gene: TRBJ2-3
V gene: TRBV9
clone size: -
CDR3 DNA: TGTGCCAGCAGCGTAGGACTAGCGGGGGACTCCACAGATACGCAGTATTTT
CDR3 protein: CASSVGLAGDSTDTQYF

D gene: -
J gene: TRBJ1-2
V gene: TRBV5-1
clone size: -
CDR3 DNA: TGCGCCAGCAGCTTGGGCCCAAGACATGGTGGTGGCTACACCTTC
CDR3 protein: CASSLGPRHGGGYTF

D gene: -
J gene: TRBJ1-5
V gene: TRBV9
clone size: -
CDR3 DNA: TGTGCCAGCAGCGTATCCAGCAGGGACTCTCCCCAGCATTTT
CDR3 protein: CASSVSSRDSPQHF

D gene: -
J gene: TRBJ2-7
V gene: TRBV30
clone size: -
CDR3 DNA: TGTGCCTGGAGTAGGACAGTTAGCTACGAGCAGTACTTC
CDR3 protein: CAWSRTVSYEQYF